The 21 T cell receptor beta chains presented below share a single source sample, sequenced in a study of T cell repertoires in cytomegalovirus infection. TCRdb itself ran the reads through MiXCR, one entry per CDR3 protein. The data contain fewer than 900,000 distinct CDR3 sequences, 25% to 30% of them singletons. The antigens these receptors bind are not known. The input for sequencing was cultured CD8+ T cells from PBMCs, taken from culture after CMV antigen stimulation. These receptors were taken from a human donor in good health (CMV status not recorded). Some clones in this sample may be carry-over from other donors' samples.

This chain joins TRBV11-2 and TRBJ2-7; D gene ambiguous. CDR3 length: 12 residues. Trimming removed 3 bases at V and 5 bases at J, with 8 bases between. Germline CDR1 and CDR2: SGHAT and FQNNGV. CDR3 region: CASSFSGHEQYV. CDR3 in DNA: TGTGCCAGCAGCTTTTCAGGTCACGAGCAGTACGTC.

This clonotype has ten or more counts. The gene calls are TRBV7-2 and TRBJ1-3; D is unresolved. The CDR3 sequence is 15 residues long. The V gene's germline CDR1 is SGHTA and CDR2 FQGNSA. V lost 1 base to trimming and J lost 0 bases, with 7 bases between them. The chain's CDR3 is CASSLDVSSGNTIYF. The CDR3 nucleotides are TGTGCCAGCAGCTTAGATGTTAGCTCTGGAAACACCATATATTTT.

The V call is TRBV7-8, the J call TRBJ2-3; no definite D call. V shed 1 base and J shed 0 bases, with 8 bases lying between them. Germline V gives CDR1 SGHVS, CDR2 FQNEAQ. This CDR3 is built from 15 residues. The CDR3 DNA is TGTGCCAGCAGCTTAGGCCTCTTTAGCACAGATACGCAGTATTTT. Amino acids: CASSLGLFSTDTQYF.

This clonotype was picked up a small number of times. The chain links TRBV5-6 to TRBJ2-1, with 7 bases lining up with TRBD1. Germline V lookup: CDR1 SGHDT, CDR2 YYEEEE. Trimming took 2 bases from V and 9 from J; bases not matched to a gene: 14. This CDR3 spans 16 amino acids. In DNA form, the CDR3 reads TGTGCCAGCAGCTTTGTTCCGTGGGGACAGAGGGGTGAGCAGTTCTTC. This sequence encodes CASSFVPWGQRGEQFF.

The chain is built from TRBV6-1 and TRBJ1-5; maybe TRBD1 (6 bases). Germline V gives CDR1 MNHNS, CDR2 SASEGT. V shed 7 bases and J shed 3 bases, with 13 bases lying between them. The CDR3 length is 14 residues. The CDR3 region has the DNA TGTGCCAGCAAGGGGGGGACATACAATCAGCCCCAGCATTTT. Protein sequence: CASKGGTYNQPQHF.

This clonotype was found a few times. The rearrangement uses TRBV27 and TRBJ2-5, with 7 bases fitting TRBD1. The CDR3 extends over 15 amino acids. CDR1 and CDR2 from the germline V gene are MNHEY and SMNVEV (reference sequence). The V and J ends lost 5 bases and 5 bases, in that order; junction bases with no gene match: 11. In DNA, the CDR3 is TGTGCCAGCAGTGCATCAGGGGGTGCTGGGGAGACCCAGTACTTC. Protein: CASSASGGAGETQYF.

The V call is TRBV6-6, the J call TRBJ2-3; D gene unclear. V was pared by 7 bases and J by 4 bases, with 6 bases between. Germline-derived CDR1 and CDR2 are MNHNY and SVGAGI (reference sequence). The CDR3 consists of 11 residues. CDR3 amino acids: CASNRPDTQYF. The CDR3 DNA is TGTGCCAGCAACCGACCAGATACGCAGTATTTT.

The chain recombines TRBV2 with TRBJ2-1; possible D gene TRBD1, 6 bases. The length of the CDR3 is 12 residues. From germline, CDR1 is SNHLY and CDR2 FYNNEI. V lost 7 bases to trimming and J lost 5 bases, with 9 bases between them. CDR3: CASINRDNEQFF. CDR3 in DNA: TGTGCCAGCATAAACAGGGACAATGAGCAGTTCTTC.

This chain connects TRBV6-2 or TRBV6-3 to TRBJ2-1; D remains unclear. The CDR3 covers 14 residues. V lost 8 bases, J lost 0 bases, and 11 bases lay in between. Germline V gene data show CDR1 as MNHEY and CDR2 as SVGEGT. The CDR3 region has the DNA TGTGCCAGCTGGACCCGGAGCTCCTACAATGAGCAGTTCTTC. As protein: CASWTRSSYNEQFF.

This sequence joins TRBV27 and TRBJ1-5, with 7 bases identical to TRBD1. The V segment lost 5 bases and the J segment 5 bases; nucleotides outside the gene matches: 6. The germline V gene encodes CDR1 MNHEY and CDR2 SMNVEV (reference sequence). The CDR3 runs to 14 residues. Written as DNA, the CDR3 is TGTGCCAGCAGTGTCCGCAGGGGGGATCAGCCCCAGCATTTT. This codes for CASSVRRGDQPQHF.

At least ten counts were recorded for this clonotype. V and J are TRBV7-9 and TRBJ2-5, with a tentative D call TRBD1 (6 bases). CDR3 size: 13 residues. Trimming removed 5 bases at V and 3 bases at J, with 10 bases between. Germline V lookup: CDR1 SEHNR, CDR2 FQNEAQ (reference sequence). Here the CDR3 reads CASSARTEETQYF. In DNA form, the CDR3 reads TGTGCCAGCAGCGCCCGGACAGAAGAGACCCAGTACTTC.

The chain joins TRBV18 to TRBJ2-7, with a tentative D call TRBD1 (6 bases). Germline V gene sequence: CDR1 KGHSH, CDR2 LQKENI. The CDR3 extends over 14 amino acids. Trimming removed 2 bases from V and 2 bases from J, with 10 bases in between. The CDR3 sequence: CASSPSDRTYEQYF. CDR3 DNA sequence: TGTGCCAGCTCACCATCGGACAGAACCTACGAGCAGTACTTC.

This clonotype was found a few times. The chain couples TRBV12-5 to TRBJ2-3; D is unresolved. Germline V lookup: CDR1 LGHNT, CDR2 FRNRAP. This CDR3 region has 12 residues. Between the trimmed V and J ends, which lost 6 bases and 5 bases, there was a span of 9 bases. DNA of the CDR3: TGTGCTAGTGGCAGGACCGGAGATACGCAGTATTTT. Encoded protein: CASGRTGDTQYF.

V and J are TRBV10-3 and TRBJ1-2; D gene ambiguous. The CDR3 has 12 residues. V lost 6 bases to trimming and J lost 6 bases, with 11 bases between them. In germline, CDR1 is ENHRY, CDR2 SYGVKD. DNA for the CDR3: TGTGCCATCAGACAGAGAGGAGATGGCTACACCTTC. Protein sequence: CAIRQRGDGYTF.

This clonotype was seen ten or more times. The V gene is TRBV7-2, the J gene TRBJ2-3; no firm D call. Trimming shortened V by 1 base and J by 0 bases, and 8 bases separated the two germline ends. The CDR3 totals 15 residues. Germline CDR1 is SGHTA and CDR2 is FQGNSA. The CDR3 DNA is TGTGCCAGCAGCTTAGGCCCGACTAGCACAGATACGCAGTATTTT. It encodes CASSLGPTSTDTQYF. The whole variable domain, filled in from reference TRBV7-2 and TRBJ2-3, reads GAGVSQSPSNKVTEKGKDVELRCDPISGHTALYWYRQSLGQGLEFLIYFQGNSAPDKSGLPSDRFSAERTGGSVSTLTIQRTQQEDSAVYLCASSLGPTSTDTQYFGPGTRLTVL.

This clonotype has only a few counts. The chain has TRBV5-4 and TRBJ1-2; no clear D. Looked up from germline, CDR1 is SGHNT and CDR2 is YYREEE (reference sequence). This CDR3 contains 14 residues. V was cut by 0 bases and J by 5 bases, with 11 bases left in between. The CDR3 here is CASSLVSSQYGYTF. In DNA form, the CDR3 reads TGTGCCAGCAGCTTGGTATCGTCCCAGTATGGCTACACCTTC.

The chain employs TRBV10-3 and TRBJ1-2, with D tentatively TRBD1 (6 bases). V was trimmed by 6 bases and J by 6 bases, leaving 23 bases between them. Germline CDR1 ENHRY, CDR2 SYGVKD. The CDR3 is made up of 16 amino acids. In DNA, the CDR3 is TGTGCCATCAGGCACGCGGGACAACCATGGGGTGATGGCTACACCTTC. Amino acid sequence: CAIRHAGQPWGDGYTF.

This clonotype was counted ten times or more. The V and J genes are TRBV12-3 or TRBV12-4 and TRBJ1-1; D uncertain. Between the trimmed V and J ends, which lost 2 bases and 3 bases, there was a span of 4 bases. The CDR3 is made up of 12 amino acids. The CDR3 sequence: CASSLYDTEAFF. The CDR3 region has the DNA TGTGCCAGCAGTTTATATGACACTGAAGCTTTCTTT.

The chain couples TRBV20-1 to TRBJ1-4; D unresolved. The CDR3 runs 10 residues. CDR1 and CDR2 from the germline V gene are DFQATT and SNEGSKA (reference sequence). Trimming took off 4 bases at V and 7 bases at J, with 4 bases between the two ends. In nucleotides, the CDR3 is TGCAGTGCTATTGGTGAAAAACTGTTTTTT. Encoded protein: CSAIGEKLFF.

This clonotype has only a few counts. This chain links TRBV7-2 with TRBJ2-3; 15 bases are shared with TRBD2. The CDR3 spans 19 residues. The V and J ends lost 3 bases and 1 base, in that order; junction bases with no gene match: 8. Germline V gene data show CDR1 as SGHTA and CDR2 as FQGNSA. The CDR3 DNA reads TGTGCCAGCAGCTTCCTTGGGACTAGCGGGGGGTCTGGCACAGATACGCAGTATTTT. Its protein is CASSFLGTSGGSGTDTQYF.

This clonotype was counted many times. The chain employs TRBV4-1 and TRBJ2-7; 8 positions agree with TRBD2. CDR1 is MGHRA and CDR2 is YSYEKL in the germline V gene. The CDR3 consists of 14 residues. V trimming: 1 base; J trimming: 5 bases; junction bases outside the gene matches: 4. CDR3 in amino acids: CASSQAGLADEQYV. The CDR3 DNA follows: TGCGCCAGCAGCCAAGCCGGACTAGCTGACGAGCAGTACGTC.